Described below is a single T cell receptor (beta chain) sequence and its context. Its antigen is undetermined. Autologous stem cell transplantation was followed by relapse in every patient, and brentuximab vedotin exposure varied. The data derive from a study of PD-1 blockade in classical Hodgkin lymphoma. Sequenced by immunoSEQ multiplex PCR; TCRdb stores in-frame clones only, minus some. The top ten hold roughly 15% of the sample, which has about 34,000 clones, 76% seen once. Study results and limitations: Complete responders possessed baseline diversity comparable to newly diagnosed patients. Exclusion was applied to patients who started nivolumab under 1 year after ASCT.

The length of the CDR3 is 14 residues. V lost 0 bases, J lost 8 bases, and 13 bases lay in between. CDR1 and CDR2 (germline): SEHNR, FQNEAQ (reference sequence). Sequencing used peripheral blood mononuclear cells (PBMCs), obtained before the second cycle of nivolumab. This sequence was found in a human donor with classical Hodgkin lymphoma. The chain uses TRBV7-9 and TRBJ1-2; no clear D. CDR3 region: CASSLAVSTSGYTF. In DNA form, the CDR3 reads TGTGCCAGCAGCTTAGCGGTCAGTACTAGCGGCTACACCTTC.